The next 7 T cell receptor beta chains were all read from a single sample in a study of radiotherapy plus CTLA-4 blockade in lung cancer. Sequenced by immunoSEQ multiplex PCR; TCRdb stores in-frame clones only, minus some. The table lists about 19,000 clones, 86% of them singletons, with about a quarter in the top ten. Source: peripheral blood, taken from a patient treated with radiotherapy plus ipilimumab. All receptors come from a human donor with non-small cell lung cancer whose response to radiotherapy plus ipilimumab could not be evaluated.

The chain links TRBV19 to TRBJ1-1; 9 bases map to TRBD1. V shed 6 bases, J shed 7 bases, and the junction held 12 bases outside the gene matches. The germline V gene encodes CDR1 LNHDA and CDR2 SQIVND (reference sequence). The length of the CDR3 is 15 residues. In DNA, the CDR3 is TGTGCCAGTAGCCCGGGACAGGGAGTTAGTGGTGAAGCTTTCTTT. It translates to CASSPGQGVSGEAFF. Using reference TRBV19 and TRBJ1-1 for the parts outside the CDR3, the full variable domain is DGGITQSPKYLFRKEGQNVTLSCEQNLNHDAMYWYRQDPGQGLRLIYYSQIVNDFQKGDIAEGYSVSREKKESFPLTVTSAQKNPTAFYLCASSPGQGVSGEAFFGQGTRLTVV.

The chain recombines TRBV7-2 with TRBJ1-1; D is perhaps TRBD1 (5 bases). V lost 2 bases, J lost 5 bases, and 27 bases lay in between. This CDR3 is built from 19 residues. Per germline, CDR1 SGHTA and CDR2 FQGNSA. The CDR3 DNA follows: TGTGCCAGCAGCTTACCGGAAAGTCGGAAGTTGGGGGGTTGGACTGAAGCTTTCTTT. It specifies CASSLPESRKLGGWTEAFF. The full variable domain, with the rest looked up from reference TRBV7-2 and TRBJ1-1, is GAGVSQSPSNKVTEKGKDVELRCDPISGHTALYWYRQSLGQGLEFLIYFQGNSAPDKSGLPSDRFSAERTGGSVSTLTIQRTQQEDSAVYLCASSLPESRKLGGWTEAFFGQGTRLTVV.

The rearrangement links TRBV5-1 to TRBJ1-6, with a possible D match to TRBD1 (5 bases). Per germline, CDR1 SGHRS and CDR2 YFSETQ. V was shortened by 1 base and J by 9 bases, with 11 bases between the two germline ends. The CDR3 runs to 14 residues. CDR3 loop: CASSLQHTGSPLHF. CDR3 in DNA: TGCGCCAGCAGCTTGCAACACACAGGTTCACCCCTCCACTTT.

This clone has just one count. The chain links TRBV7-2 to TRBJ2-3; weak D call: TRBD2 (6 bases). Trimming cost V 5 bases and J 1 base, with 16 bases left between them. Germline V gene sequence: CDR1 SGHTA, CDR2 FQGNSA. This CDR3 region has 16 residues. The CDR3 reads CASSLPGLRRTDTQYF. Written as DNA, the CDR3 is TGTGCCAGCAGCCTCCCGGGACTTCGCCGCACAGATACGCAGTATTTT.

The rearrangement joins TRBV19 to TRBJ1-1, with 11 bases matching TRBD1. Trimming removed 5 bases from V and 4 bases from J; junction bases left unmatched: 9. Germline CDR1 and CDR2: LNHDA and SQIVND (reference sequence). This CDR3 comprises 16 residues. CDR3 amino acids: CASSERTGGFFTEAFF. CDR3 nucleotides: TGTGCCAGTAGTGAAAGGACAGGGGGCTTCTTCACTGAAGCTTTCTTT.

The rearrangement links TRBV4-1 to TRBJ2-7; D possibly corresponds to TRBD2 (5 bases). The CDR3 covers 15 residues. Germline V gene sequence: CDR1 MGHRA, CDR2 YSYEKL. Trimming removed 1 base at V and 3 bases at J, with 13 bases between. CDR3 protein: CASSQAPEDLYEQYF. The CDR3 DNA is TGCGCCAGCAGCCAAGCCCCGGAGGACCTCTACGAGCAGTACTTC.

The CDR3 DNA is TGCGCCAGCAGCTTGGCCGCGGGGCCCACCGGGGAGCTGTTTTTT. It encodes CASSLAAGPTGELFF. The chain combines TRBV5-1 with TRBJ2-2; a possible D gene is TRBD2 (6 bases). Per the germline V gene, CDR1 is SGHRS and CDR2 is YFSETQ. The V end was cut by 0 bases, the J end by 4 bases, with 10 bases between. The CDR3 is 15 residues long.